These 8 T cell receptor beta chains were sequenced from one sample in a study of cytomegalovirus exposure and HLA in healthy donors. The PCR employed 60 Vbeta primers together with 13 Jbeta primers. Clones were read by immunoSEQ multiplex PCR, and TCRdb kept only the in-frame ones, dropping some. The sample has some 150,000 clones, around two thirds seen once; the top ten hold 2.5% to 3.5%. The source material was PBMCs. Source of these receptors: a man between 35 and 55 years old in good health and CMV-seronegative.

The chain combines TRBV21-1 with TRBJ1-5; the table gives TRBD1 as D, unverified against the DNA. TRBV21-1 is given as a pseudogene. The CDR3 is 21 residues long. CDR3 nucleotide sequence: TGTGCCAGCAGCAAAATGGGGTCGACAGGAAGATTGGGACAGCGGCGGCAGCCCCAGCATTTT. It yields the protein CASSKMGSTGRLGQRRQPQHF.

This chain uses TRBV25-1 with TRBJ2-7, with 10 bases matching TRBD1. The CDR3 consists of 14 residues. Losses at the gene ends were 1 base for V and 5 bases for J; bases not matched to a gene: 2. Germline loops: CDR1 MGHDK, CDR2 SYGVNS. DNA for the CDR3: TGTGCCAGCAGTGAATGGGACAGGGGTCACGAGCAGTACTTC. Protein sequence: CASSEWDRGHEQYF.

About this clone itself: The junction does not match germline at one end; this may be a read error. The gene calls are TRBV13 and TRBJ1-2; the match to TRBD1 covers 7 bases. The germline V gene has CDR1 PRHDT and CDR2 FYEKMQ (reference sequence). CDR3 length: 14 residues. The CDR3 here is CAGSLGSGGYGYTF. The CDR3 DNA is TGTGCCGGCAGCTTAGGATCAGGGGGATATGGCTACACCTTC.

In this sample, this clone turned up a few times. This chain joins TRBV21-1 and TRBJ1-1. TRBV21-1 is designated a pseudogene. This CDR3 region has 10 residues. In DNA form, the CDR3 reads TGTGCCAGCAGCCAACGGGAAGCTTTCTTT. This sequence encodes CASSQREAFF.

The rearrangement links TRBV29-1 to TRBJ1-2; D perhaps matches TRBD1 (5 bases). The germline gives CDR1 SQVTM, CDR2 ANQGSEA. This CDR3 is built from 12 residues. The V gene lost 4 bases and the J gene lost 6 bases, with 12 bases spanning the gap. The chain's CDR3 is CSVVGGLDGYTF. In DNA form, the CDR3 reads TGCAGCGTTGTCGGGGGGTTGGATGGCTACACCTTC.

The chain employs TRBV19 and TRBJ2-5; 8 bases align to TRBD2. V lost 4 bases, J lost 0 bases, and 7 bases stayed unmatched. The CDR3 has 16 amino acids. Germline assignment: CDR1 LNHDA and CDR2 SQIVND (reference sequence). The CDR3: CASSTILAGHQETQYF. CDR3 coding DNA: TGTGCCAGTAGTACAATCTTAGCGGGGCACCAAGAGACCCAGTACTTC.

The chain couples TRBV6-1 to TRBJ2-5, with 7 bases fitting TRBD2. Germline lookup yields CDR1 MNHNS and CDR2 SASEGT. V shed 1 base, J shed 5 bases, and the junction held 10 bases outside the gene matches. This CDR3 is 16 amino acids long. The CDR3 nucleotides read TGTGCCAGCAGTGAAGGGCCGGGAGGAGTTGTGGAGACCCAGTACTTC. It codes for CASSEGPGGVVETQYF.

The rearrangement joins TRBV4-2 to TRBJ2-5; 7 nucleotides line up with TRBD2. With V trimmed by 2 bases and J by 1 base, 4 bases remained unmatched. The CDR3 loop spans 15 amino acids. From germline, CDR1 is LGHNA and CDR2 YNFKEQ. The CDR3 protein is CASSQPTSSQETQYF. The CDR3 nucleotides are TGTGCCAGCAGCCAACCGACTAGCAGCCAAGAGACCCAGTACTTC.